These 6 T cell receptor beta chains originate from one sample sequenced in a study of T cell responses to AZD1222 COVID-19 vaccine. Profiled with immunoSEQ multiplex PCR; TCRdb holds only in-frame clones, not every one. Found here are about 150,000 clones, 90% of them singletons; the top ten hold approximately 1.8%. The sequences come from peripheral blood, collected on day 0 of AZD1222 vaccination. The receptor set was obtained from an adult in good health.

The chain is built from TRBV18 and TRBJ2-5, with 8 bases lining up with TRBD2. CDR3 length: 16 residues. Germline loops: CDR1 KGHSH, CDR2 LQKENI. The V gene end was trimmed by 2 bases and the J gene end by 0 bases; junction bases not matched to a gene: 5. The CDR3 sequence is CASSPGRLAHQETQYF. CDR3 nucleotide sequence: TGTGCCAGCTCACCAGGCAGACTAGCGCACCAAGAGACCCAGTACTTC.

The rearrangement joins TRBV20-1 to TRBJ1-2, with no clear D. The CDR3 is 12 amino acids. V gave up 3 bases and J gave up 2 bases, with 7 bases separating them. Germline assignment: CDR1 DFQATT and CDR2 SNEGSKA (reference sequence). The CDR3 region is CSASPENYGYTF. DNA for the CDR3: TGCAGTGCTAGTCCCGAAAACTATGGCTACACCTTC.

The chain carries TRBV6-1 and TRBJ1-6; 8 nucleotides agree with TRBD1. The ends lost 3 bases at V and 14 bases at J; junction bases unmatched: 6. The CDR3 loop spans 13 amino acids. Germline V gives CDR1 MNHNS, CDR2 SASEGT. The CDR3: CASSDRGPGALHF. The CDR3, as DNA: TGTGCCAGCAGTGACAGGGGGCCGGGGGCCCTCCACTTT.

The V call is TRBV24-1, the J call TRBJ2-2; 7 positions match TRBD2. V dropped 0 bases and J dropped 1; count of bases not matched to a gene: 1. CDR3 length equals 16 residues. Germline CDR1 KGHDR, CDR2 SFDVKD. The CDR3 DNA follows: TGTGCCACCAGTGATTTGCGCGGGGGGAACACCGGGGAGCTGTTTTTT. Its protein product is CATSDLRGGNTGELFF.

V usage is TRBV19 and J usage is TRBJ2-3; 11 bases line up with TRBD2. Germline V gives CDR1 LNHDA, CDR2 SQIVND (reference sequence). The CDR3 sequence is 16 residues long. With V trimmed by 6 bases and J by 2 bases, 7 bases remained unmatched. The CDR3 nucleotides read TGTGCCAGTAGCTCGATAGCGGGAGGGCTCACAGATACGCAGTATTTT. This sequence encodes CASSSIAGGLTDTQYF.

The chain combines TRBV2 with TRBJ2-1, with D perhaps TRBD1 or TRBD2 (5 bases each). The CDR3 length is 17 residues. With 2 bases removed from V and 0 bases from J, the gap between germline ends came to 14 bases. Germline CDR1 and CDR2: SNHLY and FYNNEI. CDR3: CASSELTGPSSYNEQFF. Written as DNA, the CDR3 is TGTGCCAGCAGTGAACTAACGGGACCCTCCTCCTACAATGAGCAGTTCTTC.